This T cell receptor (beta chain) stems from a study of T-cell reconstitution after alpha-beta-depleted transplantation in children. The authors prepared the TCRbeta library with unique molecular identifiers. One entry per CDR3 protein, called by TCRdb with MiXCR from the PCR reads. This table holds 550,000 to 800,000 distinct CDR3 sequences, around 14% found once. This clonotype was detected many times. The antigen remains unidentified. Study-wide points: Reportedly, alpha-beta T cells present about two months post-transplant originated from several hundred expanded clones of graft origin. Newly generated T cells supplied most T-cell counts and diversity one year post-transplant.

Material: PBMCs, obtained before TCRalphabeta/CD19-depleted stem cell transplant. The TCR comes from a girl under 10 years old with congenital amegakaryocytic thrombocytopenia, due to receive a stem cell transplant.

CDR3 nucleotides: TGTGCCAGCAGTCCGACCACCTTTGGGAGTGAGCAGTACTTC. The encoded protein is CASSPTTFGSEQYF. This chain connects TRBV27 to TRBJ2-7, with a possible D match to TRBD2 (5 bases). The germline V gene encodes CDR1 MNHEY and CDR2 SMNVEV (reference sequence). The ends were cut back, 5 bases at V and 7 bases at J, with 18 bases in the middle. The CDR3 totals 14 residues.